A selection of T cell receptor beta chains follows, all from one sample in a study of T cells in localized non-small cell lung cancer. The repertoire was sequenced with immunoSEQ multiplex PCR; TCRdb's copy has only in-frame clones and lacks some. The table includes around 26,000 clones, about 87% detected once. This sample comprised peripheral blood mononuclear cells, obtained before any cancer treatment. Receptor source: a woman aged 40 to 75 with stage III lung adenocarcinoma. Each CDR3 is given with its conserved first and last residue. A D gene is named only where the DNA matches it firmly. Part of the rows lack a size; the others show once, few, many or a class for expanded clones.

abundance,v_gene,d_gene,j_gene,CDR3aa,CDR3nt
.,TRBV11-2,.,TRBJ2-5,CASSQDPGGKTQYF,TGCGCCAGCAGCCAAGATCCGGGCGGGAAGACCCAGTACTTC
.,TRBV27,.,TRBJ2-7,CASSLSPRAEYEQYF,TGTGCCAGCAGTTTATCCCCCCGAGCTGAGTACGAGCAGTACTTC
.,TRBV13,.,TRBJ2-7,CASSSGHPYEQYF,TGTGCCAGCAGTTCGGGACATCCCTACGAGCAGTACTTC
.,TRBV6-6,.,TRBJ2-7,CASGPSVYEQYF,TGTGCCAGCGGCCCGTCCGTCTACGAGCAGTACTTC
.,TRBV7-2,.,TRBJ1-3,CASRPGSTGNTIYF,TGTGCCAGCAGACCCGGTAGTACTGGAAACACCATATATTTT
.,TRBV5-1,.,TRBJ2-2,CASSLGHRNSNTGELFF,TGCGCCAGCAGCTTGGGGCACAGGAATTCGAACACCGGGGAGCTGTTTTTT
once,TRBV5-5,.,TRBJ2-5,CASSGMGPVGEETQYF,TGTGCCAGCAGCGGGATGGGCCCCGTCGGGGAAGAGACCCAGTACTTC
.,TRBV7-2,.,TRBJ1-4,CASSLGGLSNEKLFF,TGTGCCAGCAGCTTGGGGGGACTGAGTAATGAAAAACTGTTTTTT
.,TRBV14,TRBD2,TRBJ2-1,CASRRVAGTYNEQFF,TGTGCCAGCAGACGGGTAGCGGGTACCTACAATGAGCAGTTCTTC
.,TRBV4-3,.,TRBJ2-7,CASSQKPGYEQYF,TGCGCCAGCAGCCAGAAGCCAGGGTACGAGCAGTACTTC
.,TRBV6-4,.,TRBJ1-1,CASSESFLNTEAFF,TGTGCCAGCAGTGAGAGTTTCCTGAACACTGAAGCTTTCTTT
.,TRBV2,TRBD1,TRBJ1-2,CASSVRQGGSYTF,TGTGCCAGCAGTGTAAGACAGGGTGGTAGCTACACCTTC
.,TRBV9,TRBD1,TRBJ1-1,CASSGVPGQGKAFF,TGTGCCAGCAGCGGGGTCCCGGGACAGGGAAAAGCTTTCTTT
.,TRBV19,TRBD1,TRBJ2-1,CASSYTGQGHGEQFF,TGTGCCAGTAGTTATACTGGACAGGGGCATGGTGAGCAGTTCTTC
.,TRBV15,.,TRBJ2-5,CATSRDFGQSFGVTQYF,TGTGCCACCAGCAGAGATTTTGGGCAATCTTTCGGTGTGACCCAGTACTTC
.,TRBV5-4,.,TRBJ2-1,CASSPPGYNEQFF,TGTGCCAGCAGCCCTCCCGGTTACAATGAGCAGTTCTTC
.,TRBV4-2,TRBD1,TRBJ2-7,CASSRGQAIYEQYF,TGTGCCAGCAGTAGGGGACAGGCGATCTACGAGCAGTACTTC
.,TRBV18,.,TRBJ1-4,CASTGRATNEKLFF,TGTGCCAGCACCGGGAGGGCAACTAATGAAAAACTGTTTTTT
.,TRBV19,.,TRBJ1-5,CASSRGWGQPQHF,TGTGCCAGTAGTCGGGGGTGGGGGCAGCCCCAGCATTTT
.,TRBV9,TRBD2,TRBJ2-5,CASSVESGSGETQYF,TGTGCCAGCAGCGTAGAAAGCGGGAGCGGGGAGACCCAGTACTTC
once,TRBV28,.,TRBJ1-5,CASIQAGDQPQHF,TGTGCCAGCATACAAGCGGGTGATCAGCCCCAGCATTTT
.,TRBV18,.,TRBJ2-5,CASSQGMRQETQYF,TGTGCCAGCTCCCAGGGGATGCGCCAAGAGACCCAGTACTTC
.,TRBV2,TRBD2,TRBJ2-5,CASSGGLAETQYF,TGTGCCAGCAGCGGTGGACTAGCTGAGACCCAGTACTTC
once,TRBV19,TRBD1,TRBJ2-7,CASSKGADRGRNEQYF,TGTGCCAGTAGTAAGGGGGCGGACAGGGGGAGGAACGAGCAGTACTTC
.,TRBV10-1,.,TRBJ2-5,CASSESTNQETQYF,TGCGCCAGCAGTGAGTCAACAAATCAAGAGACCCAGTACTTC
.,TRBV19,TRBD2,TRBJ2-7,CASRSGTSGRSEQYF,TGTGCCAGTAGATCCGGGACTAGCGGGAGGAGCGAGCAGTACTTC
medium-sized,TRBV7-9,.,TRBJ1-3,CASSLTDSGNTIYF,TGTGCCAGCAGCTTAACAGACTCTGGAAACACCATATATTTT